This T cell receptor (beta chain) is drawn from a study of control samples from healthy donors and cancer patients. V dropped 2 bases and J dropped 3 bases, with 17 bases sitting between them. CDR3 length equals 17 residues. The germline gives CDR1 KGHSH, CDR2 LQKENI. The repertoire was sequenced with immunoSEQ multiplex PCR; TCRdb's copy has only in-frame clones and lacks some. The profile shows approximately 150,000 clones, around 88% of them singletons. The chain combines TRBV18 with TRBJ1-5; TRBD1 is a possible D gene (5 bases). The source of this sequence is a man aged 18-30 years in good health. Sequenced material: blood. The CDR3 region has the DNA TGTGCCAGCTCACCAGTCACCCTACAGGATGCCAATCAGCCCCAGCATTTT. It is translated as CASSPVTLQDANQPQHF.